One sample yielded the 9 T cell receptor beta chains listed below, sequenced in a study of identical twins. TCRdb redid the calling of the 5' RACE reads with MiXCR, one entry per CDR3 protein. The sample lists 690,000 or so distinct CDR3 sequences, roughly 6% occurring once. Sequenced: naive T cells sorted from blood. These receptors all stem from a man between 18 and 29 years old in good health.

This clonotype occurred many times. CDR3 sequence reads: CSVVGGTLPGELFF. The CDR3 region has the DNA TGCAGCGTTGTGGGGGGTACGCTGCCCGGGGAGCTGTTTTTT. The rearrangement uses TRBV29-1 and TRBJ2-2; TRBD2 might be the D (6 bases). V gave up 4 bases and J gave up 6 bases, with 15 bases separating them. Per germline, CDR1 SQVTM and CDR2 ANQGSEA. The CDR3 is 14 residues long.

This chain links TRBV14 with TRBJ2-2; the D is unclear. Germline V gene data show CDR1 as SGHDN and CDR2 as FVKESK. CDR3 length: 16 amino acids. V lost 3 bases, J lost 6 bases, and 17 bases lay in between. CDR3: CASSHALGLGSGELFF. CDR3 in DNA: TGTGCCAGCAGCCATGCCCTTGGGTTGGGTTCCGGGGAGCTGTTTTTT.

This clonotype has ten or more counts. The chain couples TRBV13 to TRBJ2-7; TRBD2 might be the D (6 bases). CDR1 PRHDT and CDR2 FYEKMQ come from the germline V gene (reference sequence). With 4 bases removed from V and 5 bases from J, the gap between germline ends came to 21 bases. The CDR3 runs 16 residues. The DNA of the CDR3 is TGTGCCAGCAGCTCAGGGTCCGGGACTTGGCCCCACGAGCAGTACTTC. Protein product: CASSSGSGTWPHEQYF.

V usage is TRBV27 and J usage is TRBJ2-4; TRBD2 matches at 7 bases. This CDR3 region has 16 residues. Germline trimming cut 4 bases from V and 5 bases from J; bases unmatched to any gene: 11. Germline CDR1 MNHEY, CDR2 SMNVEV (reference sequence). The DNA for the CDR3 is TGTGCCAGCAGTTCTAATCTTCCGGGAGGAGAAAACATTCAGTACTTC. Encoded protein: CASSSNLPGGENIQYF.

The rearrangement uses TRBV24-1 and TRBJ2-3; no firm D call. V was shortened by 1 base and J by 3 bases, with 7 bases between the two germline ends. Germline lookup yields CDR1 KGHDR and CDR2 SFDVKD. The CDR3 runs 14 residues. CDR3 DNA: TGTGCCACCAGTGATTTTGACGATACAGATACGCAGTATTTT. It specifies CATSDFDDTDTQYF.

This clonotype was counted many times. The rearrangement joins TRBV6-5 to TRBJ1-6; TRBD1 aligns across 7 bases. Germline-derived CDR1 and CDR2 are MNHEY and SVGAGI. Trimming cost V 4 bases and J 14 bases; bases outside gene matches: 11. CDR3 length: 14 amino acids. The CDR3 DNA is TGTGCCAGCAGTTCAGGGACAGAGCGTCTCGCCCTCCACTTT. Encoded protein: CASSSGTERLALHF.

This clonotype was counted between two and nine times. The chain is built from TRBV5-1 and TRBJ2-3; 9 bases line up with TRBD2. V shed 0 bases, J shed 3 bases, and the junction held 5 bases outside the gene matches. Germline V gene data show CDR1 as SGHRS and CDR2 as YFSETQ. The CDR3 covers 16 residues. CDR3 bases: TGCGCCAGCAGCTTGGGTCTTCTAGCGGGGACAGATACGCAGTATTTT. Translation: CASSLGLLAGTDTQYF.

The gene calls are TRBV7-8 and TRBJ1-3, with D uncertain. Germline CDR1 reads SGHVS; CDR2 reads FQNEAQ. CDR3 size: 12 residues. Trimming removed 1 base from V and 7 bases from J, with 5 bases in between. The CDR3 DNA is TGTGCCAGCAGCTTAGGTTTGAACACCATATATTTT. As protein: CASSLGLNTIYF.

This clonotype showed up just a few times. The V call is TRBV7-8, the J call TRBJ2-2; 7 positions agree with TRBD2. The V gene's germline CDR1 is SGHVS and CDR2 FQNEAQ. With V trimmed by 0 bases and J by 7 bases, 11 bases remained unmatched. This CDR3 has 17 residues. The CDR3 sequence: CASSLAKLGTKVGELFF. For the CDR3, the DNA is TGTGCCAGCAGCTTAGCGAAGTTGGGGACTAAGGTCGGGGAGCTGTTTTTT.